These 24 T cell receptor beta chains were all obtained from the same sample, sequenced in a study of control samples from healthy donors and cancer patients. Repertoires were generated with immunoSEQ multiplex PCR, while TCRdb's copy carries only in-frame clones and drops some. Among some 99,000 clones listed, 90% were seen once. Sequences were obtained from blood. These receptors all stem from a human donor in good health. The donor label of this sample is uncertain.

The chain links TRBV10-3 to TRBJ2-7; D may be TRBD1 or TRBD2 (5 bases each). Looked up from germline, CDR1 is ENHRY and CDR2 is SYGVKD. Trimming took off 3 bases at V and 2 bases at J, with 14 bases between the two ends. CDR3 length: 15 amino acids. The CDR3 loop reads CAISDSGTGTYEQYF. CDR3 DNA: TGTGCCATCAGTGATTCGGGAACAGGTACCTACGAGCAGTACTTC.

CDR3 amino acids: CATSGQGAETQYF. The CDR3 region has the DNA TGTGCCACCAGTGGACAGGGGGCCGAGACCCAGTACTTC. The chain carries TRBV24-1 and TRBJ2-5; 10 bases are a match to TRBD1. Per germline, CDR1 KGHDR and CDR2 SFDVKD. J lost 5 bases, V lost 5 bases, and 1 base had no gene match. The CDR3 loop spans 13 amino acids.

This chain joins TRBV9 and TRBJ2-2, with D possibly being TRBD1 or TRBD2 (5 bases each). The CDR3 contains 15 residues. The V and J ends lost 0 bases and 7 bases respectively, with 13 bases between them. CDR1 SGDLS and CDR2 YYNGEE come from the germline V gene. Here the CDR3 reads CASSVGGIKHGELFF. The CDR3 bases are TGTGCCAGCAGCGTAGGGGGGATCAAACACGGGGAGCTGTTTTTT.

The gene calls are TRBV5-8 and TRBJ1-2; D remains unclear. Germline V lookup: CDR1 SGHTS, CDR2 YDEGEE. The CDR3 sequence is 11 residues long. The V end lost 0 bases, the J end lost 4 bases, and 1 base lay between the germline ends. The CDR3 DNA follows: TGTGCCAGCAGCTTGGGCTATGGCTACACCTTC. Amino acids: CASSLGYGYTF. The entire variable domain, with the rest obtained from reference TRBV5-8 and TRBJ1-2, is as follows: EAGVTQSPTHLIKTRGQQATLRCSPISGHTSVYWYQQALGLGLQFLLWYDEGEERNRGNFPPRFSGRQFPNYSSELNVNALELEDSALYLCASSLGYGYTFGSGTRLTVV.

The chain recombines TRBV18 with TRBJ1-1, with 8 positions matching TRBD1. This CDR3 has 16 amino acids. Germline loops: CDR1 KGHSH, CDR2 LQKENI. Losses at the gene ends were 5 bases for V and 0 bases for J; bases not matched to a gene: 8. The CDR3 loop reads CASSGQGAAMNTEAFF. In DNA form, the CDR3 reads TGTGCCAGCTCAGGTCAGGGGGCCGCCATGAACACTGAAGCTTTCTTT.

This rearrangement joins TRBV2 to TRBJ1-6; TRBD1 agrees at 10 bases. The junction had 0 bases not matched to a gene; V was cut back by 6 bases and J by 7 bases. CDR1 is SNHLY, CDR2 FYNNEI, per germline. The length of the CDR3 is 13 residues. The CDR3 is CASRTGGNSPLHF. CDR3 coding DNA: TGTGCCAGCAGGACAGGGGGCAATTCACCCCTCCACTTT.

CDR3: CASLKVRYNQPQHF. CDR3 nucleotides: TGTGCCAGCCTGAAGGTTCGCTATAATCAGCCCCAGCATTTT. The chain couples TRBV6-5 to TRBJ1-5; no clear D gene. Germline CDR1 and CDR2: MNHEY and SVGAGI. This CDR3 has 14 amino acids. The ends were cut back, 8 bases at V and 4 bases at J, with 15 bases in the middle.

The chain has TRBV5-1 and TRBJ2-7; the D gene is possibly TRBD2 (6 bases). The CDR3 is made up of 11 amino acids. CDR1 SGHRS and CDR2 YFSETQ come from the germline V gene. V was clipped by 3 bases and J by 5 bases, with 6 bases between them. This CDR3 is CASSWRDEQYF. The CDR3 coding sequence is TGCGCCAGCAGCTGGAGGGACGAGCAGTACTTC.

This sequence joins TRBV7-2 and TRBJ1-2; D is uncertain. V was cut by 1 base and J by 2 bases, with 8 bases left in between. This CDR3 comprises 14 residues. The germline V gene encodes CDR1 SGHTA and CDR2 FQGNSA. In DNA form, the CDR3 reads TGTGCCAGCAGCTTAGTACACGGAAACTATGGCTACACCTTC. Translation gives CASSLVHGNYGYTF. Looking up the rest from reference TRBV7-2 and TRBJ1-2 gives the full variable domain: GAGVSQSPSNKVTEKGKDVELRCDPISGHTALYWYRQSLGQGLEFLIYFQGNSAPDKSGLPSDRFSAERTGGSVSTLTIQRTQQEDSAVYLCASSLVHGNYGYTFGSGTRLTVV.

The chain is built from TRBV5-1 and TRBJ2-5; D is undetermined. V lost 1 base, J lost 5 bases, and 12 bases lay in between. This CDR3 is built from 14 residues. Germline V gene sequence: CDR1 SGHRS, CDR2 YFSETQ. This CDR3 reads CASSLMSVSETQYF. DNA of the CDR3: TGCGCCAGCAGCTTGATGAGCGTCAGCGAGACCCAGTACTTC.

A few counts support this clone. The V call is TRBV12-5, the J call TRBJ1-5; 7 bases are shared with TRBD1. V trimming: 6 bases; J trimming: 4 bases; junction bases outside the gene matches: 6. Germline CDR1 reads LGHNT; CDR2 reads FRNRAP. This CDR3 is 14 amino acids long. CDR3 in amino acids: CASGVDRLNQPQHF. The CDR3 coding sequence is TGTGCTAGTGGAGTGGACAGGCTAAATCAGCCCCAGCATTTT.

The chain is built from TRBV14 and TRBJ1-2; 7 nucleotides align to TRBD1. CDR1 SGHDN and CDR2 FVKESK come from the germline V gene. V lost 2 bases to trimming and J lost 8 bases; unmatched junction nucleotides: 14. The CDR3 spans 16 residues. This chain's CDR3 is CASSQTGRGPRGGYTF. CDR3 nucleotides: TGTGCCAGCAGCCAAACGGGGAGGGGGCCCCGGGGGGGCTACACCTTC.

This chain uses TRBV5-1 with TRBJ2-5; 7 nucleotides line up with TRBD2. CDR1 is SGHRS and CDR2 is YFSETQ in the germline V gene. The junction had 5 bases not matched to a gene; V was cut back by 5 bases and J by 4 bases. CDR3 length equals 13 residues. The CDR3: CASRETSRETQYF. DNA for the CDR3: TGCGCCAGCAGAGAGACTAGCCGAGAGACCCAGTACTTC.

This chain links TRBV6-5 with TRBJ1-1; D might be TRBD1 (5 bases). The CDR3 extends over 14 amino acids. Trimming shortened V by 8 bases and J by 1 base, and 14 bases separated the two germline ends. Germline CDR1 MNHEY, CDR2 SVGAGI. The CDR3 is CASVLQARNTEAFF. In DNA form, the CDR3 reads TGTGCCAGCGTTCTACAGGCAAGGAACACTGAAGCTTTCTTT.

V gene TRBV30 combines with J gene TRBJ2-5; 9 nucleotides agree with TRBD1. V shed 5 bases and J 6 bases; nucleotides not matched to a gene: 10. The CDR3 has 14 residues. Germline lookup yields CDR1 GTSNPN and CDR2 SVGIG (reference sequence). CDR3 amino acids: CAWSGTGRGKTQYF. In DNA form, the CDR3 reads TGTGCCTGGTCCGGGACAGGGAGGGGGAAGACCCAGTACTTC.

The sample holds one count of this clone. This chain connects TRBV25-1 to TRBJ2-2; 7 bases line up with TRBD1. The CDR3 length is 13 residues. Trimming cost V 9 bases and J 3 bases; bases outside gene matches: 4. Germline assignment: CDR1 MGHDK and CDR2 SYGVNS. The CDR3 nucleotides are TGTGCCAGTACCGGACAGGACACCGGGGAGCTGTTTTTT. Amino acid sequence: CASTGQDTGELFF.

V is TRBV10-3 and J is TRBJ1-2; D might be TRBD1 (5 bases). Germline loops: CDR1 ENHRY, CDR2 SYGVKD. This CDR3 comprises 16 residues. The V gene lost 0 bases and the J gene lost 4 bases, with 15 bases spanning the gap. The DNA for the CDR3 is TGTGCCATCAGTGAGTCGAGTTTAGGGGCGAGCTATGGCTACACCTTC. Its translation is CAISESSLGASYGYTF.

The genes are TRBV7-7 and TRBJ2-5; the match to TRBD1 covers 10 bases. The CDR3 contains 15 residues. CDR1 is SSHAT, CDR2 FNYEAQ, per germline (reference sequence). Trimming at V came to 3 bases and at J to 2 bases, leaving 3 bases not matched to a gene. CDR3 in amino acids: CASSFDRGLQETQYF. In DNA, the CDR3 is TGTGCCAGCAGCTTCGACAGGGGGCTTCAAGAGACCCAGTACTTC.

The CDR3 DNA reads TGTGCCAGCAGCTCGTGGGGGGGGCGGACTGAAGCTTTCTTT. Translation: CASSSWGGRTEAFF. The chain is built from TRBV7-2 and TRBJ1-1, with D maybe TRBD1 (6 bases). CDR1 and CDR2 (germline): SGHTA, FQGNSA. The ends were cut back, 4 bases at V and 5 bases at J, with 14 bases in the middle. This CDR3 spans 14 amino acids.

V usage is TRBV5-1 and J usage is TRBJ2-1; D may be TRBD2 (5 bases). Trimming took 2 bases from V and 10 from J, leaving 22 bases between them. The CDR3 has 16 residues. The germline gives CDR1 SGHRS, CDR2 YFSETQ. The CDR3 is CASSFTRDPQLEEQFF. The CDR3 DNA sequence: TGCGCCAGCAGCTTCACTAGAGACCCCCAGCTAGAGGAGCAGTTCTTC. The variable domain in full, completed from reference TRBV5-1 and TRBJ2-1, reads KAGVTQTPRYLIKTRGQQVTLSCSPISGHRSVSWYQQTPGQGLQFLFEYFSETQRNKGNFPGRFSGRQFSNSRSEMNVSTLELGDSALYLCASSFTRDPQLEEQFFGPGTRLTVL.

The gene calls are TRBV15 and TRBJ1-2, with TRBD1 matching over 9 bases. This CDR3 has 16 amino acids. Germline V gene lookup returns CDR1 LNHNV and CDR2 YYDKDF (reference sequence). Unmatched junction bases numbered 12, after V lost 0 bases and J lost 10 bases. In DNA form, the CDR3 reads TGTGCCACCAGCAGAGATCTGGAGGACAGGGGTATGTCCTACACCTTC. This codes for CATSRDLEDRGMSYTF.

This clone occurred once. J is TRBJ2-3 and V is TRBV19; D unclear. Between the trimmed V and J ends, which lost 4 bases and 2 bases, there was a span of 7 bases. CDR3 length: 13 residues. Germline V gene sequence: CDR1 LNHDA, CDR2 SQIVND (reference sequence). CDR3 bases: TGTGCCAGTAGTACGATCCCCACAGATACGCAGTATTTT. Translating gives CASSTIPTDTQYF. Complete variable domain (other parts from reference TRBV19 and TRBJ2-3): DGGITQSPKYLFRKEGQNVTLSCEQNLNHDAMYWYRQDPGQGLRLIYYSQIVNDFQKGDIAEGYSVSREKKESFPLTVTSAQKNPTAFYLCASSTIPTDTQYFGPGTRLTVL.

The chain couples TRBV12-5 to TRBJ2-3; D is unresolved. This CDR3 region has 12 residues. Trimming took off 8 bases at V and 2 bases at J, with 8 bases between the two ends. Looked up from germline, CDR1 is LGHNT and CDR2 is FRNRAP. The CDR3 reads CASRADTDTQYF. The CDR3 DNA follows: TGTGCTAGTCGGGCAGACACAGATACGCAGTATTTT.

The chain joins TRBV30 to TRBJ2-5; 12 positions match TRBD2. The CDR3 has 17 amino acids. The V gene's germline CDR1 is GTSNPN and CDR2 SVGIG (reference sequence). V trimming: 0 bases; J trimming: 3 bases; junction bases outside the gene matches: 8. CDR3 sequence: CAWSVRLTSGGEETQYF. The CDR3 DNA follows: TGTGCCTGGAGTGTTCGATTGACTAGCGGGGGTGAAGAGACCCAGTACTTC. The full variable domain, its missing parts supplied by reference TRBV30 and TRBJ2-5, is SQTIHQWPATLVQPVGSPLSLECTVEGTSNPNLYWYRQAAGRGLQLLFYSVGIGQISSEVPQNLSASRPQDRQFILSSKKLLLSDSGFYLCAWSVRLTSGGEETQYFGPGTRLLVL.